This TCR beta chain was captured by sequencing in a study of blood T cell repertoires in COVID-19 (TCRdb year 2020). About the full investigation: The collaborator samples originated in the United States, Italy and Spain and spanned the acute and convalescent phases of COVID-19. A de-identified subject ID, COVID-19 status, age in years and sex were almost always included in the sample metadata. The repertoires were released in a freely available public database intended as a resource for research on the immune response to SARS-CoV-2. Where HLA class I and class II types were available, the types were taken from metadata supplied by the sample provider, not from assay-based typing. The prospective study material was composed of cDNA or gDNA derived from T cells, B-cell-depleted T cells, or PBMCs. The samples were drawn from the first 160 participants of the ongoing ImmuneRACE study and from over 950 subjects provided by 6 global collaborators. Deeply sampled blood TCRbeta repertoires from subjects exposed to, actively infected with, or recovered from COVID-19 were included in the dataset. Beyond this particular receptor, the publication reports: Clinical and demographic metadata were provided uncurated, with the amount varying by source and participant.

As concerns this clone: Its antigen remains undetermined. The sample holds no much larger clone one base away, and base qualities are not on file.

The immunoSEQ Assay, a bias-controlled multiplex PCR, was used to amplify TCRbeta CDR3 regions from genomic DNA. The source study handled its data this way. Nucleated cell counts per sample were estimated from amplification of reference gene primers within the assay. Sequence reads were collapsed and filtered to measure the absolute abundance of every unique TCRbeta CDR3 rearrangement. For each sample, productive Simpson clonality was calculated as the square root of Simpson's diversity index over productive rearrangements. TCRdb took over this immuneACCESS table, retaining in-frame rearrangements with V and J assigned. Such tables are incomplete; in checked studies, under half of the missing clones stem from an unresolved V gene, and the remainder is unexplained. That table supplies the V and J calls and clone size; D and trimming were determined from the DNA. Within this sample are 80,000 or so clones, with approximately 80% of them counted one time only. The top ten clonotypes cover 15% to 20% of the sample.

The germline V gene specifies MNHEY as CDR1 and SVGEGT as CDR2. V and J lose 6 bases and 2 bases, and a span of 13 bases separates them. The CDR3 has 14 amino acids, counting the end cysteine and phenylalanine. The retained sequence is limited to the CDR3, 42 bases, with the frame set at the first base. Whole blood was collected in K2EDTA tubes by collaborating institutions according to the institutions' own protocols. For TCRbeta analysis, collaborator samples were shipped as frozen whole blood, as isolated PBMCs, or as DNA extracted from either sample type. Sequenced input: peripheral blood. The source of this sequence is a woman in her fifties or sixties with acute or convalescent COVID-19. The rearranged chain carries TRBV6-2 or TRBV6-3 and TRBJ1-2; the D gene lacks a confident call. The sequenced DNA is TGTGCCAGCAGCATACCCGCCGGGAACTATGGCTACACCTTC. Its coded protein is CASSIPAGNYGYTF.